The rows below give T cell receptor beta chains drawn from one sample of a study of cytotoxic CD8 clonotypes in ibrutinib-treated CLL. Measured with immunoSEQ multiplex PCR; TCRdb has only the in-frame clones, and not every one. Of tens of thousands of clones in the sample, 75% to 90% are singletons; the top ten hold around 20%. The material sequenced was PBMCs, taken after 24 months of ibrutinib treatment. The receptors originated from a human donor with chronic lymphocytic leukemia. CDR3s include the opening cysteine and the closing phenylalanine or tryptophan.

TRBV28	11	TRBJ2-5	CASSKQETQYF
TRBV14	13	TRBJ1-2	CASSQDLLYGYTF
TRBV29-1	13	TRBJ2-1	CSVAPREGDLQFF
TRBV4-2	12	TRBJ1-1	CASSLVGAQAFF
TRBV25-1	14	TRBJ2-7	CASSDLQGTYEQYF
TRBV11-3	14	TRBJ2-1	CASSPGTSRNEQFF
TRBV6-5	15	TRBJ1-3	CASTRGASSGNTIYF
TRBV18	12	TRBJ2-5	CASSPRGETQYF
TRBV10-3	12	TRBJ2-5	CATRVNQETQYF
TRBV7-9	15	TRBJ1-3	CASSLEAVVGNTIYF
TRBV5-1	11	TRBJ2-7	CASSGSYEQYF
TRBV6-1	13	TRBJ2-7	CASRYTGRHEQYF
TRBV6-1	14	TRBJ2-1	CASKKTGYYNEQFF
TRBV11-2	14	TRBJ1-1	CASSLGGPTRGPVF
TRBV29-1	13	TRBJ2-3	CSVPREPTDTQYF
TRBV18	16	TRBJ2-2	CASSPPSREGTGELFF
TRBV15	15	TRBJ2-5	CATSRDYAGGETQYF
TRBV27	14	TRBJ1-4	CASSSPWGGEKLFF
TRBV5-1	14	TRBJ2-7	CASSLGGESAEQYF
TRBV4-1	15	TRBJ1-4	CASSQVSTVFEKLFF
TRBV27	13	TRBJ2-3	CASSPGQIDTQYF
TRBV6-1	17	TRBJ2-4	CASSDLGPLTAKNIQYF
TRBV7-9	16	TRBJ2-1	CASSLSGLSSYNEQFF
TRBV15	15	TRBJ2-3	CATSLGTASTDTQYF
TRBV28	17	TRBJ2-2	CASSANIGTANLGELFF
TRBV4-3	13	TRBJ2-5	CASSQEGWETQYF
TRBV4-1	14	TRBJ2-5	CASSLLGTEETQYF
TRBV19	12	TRBJ2-1	CASSVNYNEQFF
TRBV2	14	TRBJ2-5	CASKNSGDQETQYF
TRBV11-2	16	TRBJ2-5	CASSKGPINPRETQYF
TRBV21-1	16	TRBJ2-5	CASSKAVGSLQETQYF
TRBV9	16	TRBJ2-1	CASSLATRWDYNEQFF
TRBV5-4	14	TRBJ1-5	CASSLQDSNQPQHF
TRBV6-1	15	TRBJ2-7	CASSEEGHTLYEQYF
TRBV18	16	TRBJ2-7	CASSPPGLAGLYEQYF
TRBV6-4	13	TRBJ1-6	CASSDGGNSPLHF
TRBV19	15	TRBJ1-5	CASMVTGPNNQPQHF
TRBV5-6	14	TRBJ2-1	CASSIRDRGSEQFF
TRBV10-1	16	TRBJ2-3	CASSESGRSSTDTQYF
TRBV5-4	12	TRBJ2-1	CASSFIRGEQFF
TRBV7-9	15	TRBJ1-1	CASSQRQDVNTEAFF